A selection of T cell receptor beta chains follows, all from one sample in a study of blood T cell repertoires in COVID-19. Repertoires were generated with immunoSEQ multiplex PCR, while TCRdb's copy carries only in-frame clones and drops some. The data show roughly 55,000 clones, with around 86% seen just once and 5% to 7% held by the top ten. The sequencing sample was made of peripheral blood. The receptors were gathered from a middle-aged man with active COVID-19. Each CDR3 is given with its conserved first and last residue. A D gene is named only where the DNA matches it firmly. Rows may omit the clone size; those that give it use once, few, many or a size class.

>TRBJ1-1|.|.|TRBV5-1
CASSTQEDTEAFF
TGCGCCAGCAGCACCCAGGAGGACACTGAAGCTTTCTTT
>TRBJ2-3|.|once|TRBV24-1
CATSEGSTDTQYF
TGTGCCACCAGTGAGGGCAGCACAGATACGCAGTATTTT
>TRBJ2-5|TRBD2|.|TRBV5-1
CASSLVAGVLETQYF
TGCGCCAGCAGCTTGGTAGCGGGAGTTTTGGAGACCCAGTACTTC
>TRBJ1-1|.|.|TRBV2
CATTTLGQGNTEAFF
TGTGCCACCACCACATTGGGGCAGGGGAACACTGAAGCTTTCTTT
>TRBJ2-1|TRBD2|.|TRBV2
CASSPFSGGSSYNEQFF
TGTGCCAGCAGTCCTTTTAGCGGGGGGAGCTCCTACAATGAGCAGTTCTTC
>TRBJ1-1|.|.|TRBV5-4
CASSPSVGSGTEAFF
TGTGCCAGCAGCCCCTCGGTGGGCTCAGGCACTGAAGCTTTCTTT
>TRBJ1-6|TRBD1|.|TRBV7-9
CASSSDRFNSPLHF
TGTGCCAGCAGCTCGGACAGGTTTAATTCACCCCTCCACTTT
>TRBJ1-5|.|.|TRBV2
CASSGGGRNQPQHF
TGTGCCAGCTCCGGGGGGGGGAGGAATCAGCCCCAGCATTTT
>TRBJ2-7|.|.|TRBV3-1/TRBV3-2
CASSQDRRRRGLDLWEQYF
TGTGCCAGCAGCCAAGATAGGAGAAGGCGGGGACTTGACTTATGGGAGCAGTACTTC
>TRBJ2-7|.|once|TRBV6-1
CASSEVVRRDYEQYF
TGTGCCAGCAGTGAAGTGGTGCGGAGAGACTACGAGCAGTACTTC
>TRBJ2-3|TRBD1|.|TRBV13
CASSETGQLTDTQYF
TGTGCCAGCAGCGAAACGGGACAGCTCACAGATACGCAGTATTTT
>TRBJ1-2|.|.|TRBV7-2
CASSLVAGDHGYTF
TGTGCCAGCAGCTTAGTTGCGGGGGACCATGGCTACACCTTC
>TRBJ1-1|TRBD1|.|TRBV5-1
CASSPFGTGERDTEAFF
TGCGCCAGCAGCCCATTCGGGACAGGGGAGAGGGACACTGAAGCTTTCTTT
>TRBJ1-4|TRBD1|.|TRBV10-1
CASSEGTVNEKLFF
TGCGCCAGCAGTGAAGGGACAGTTAATGAAAAACTGTTTTTT
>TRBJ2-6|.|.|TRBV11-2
CASRSLGRMRRRGANVLTF
TGTGCCAGCAGAAGCTTAGGCCGTATGAGGCGGAGGGGGGCCAACGTCCTGACTTTC
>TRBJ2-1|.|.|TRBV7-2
CASSLGGRRRQFF
TGTGCCAGCAGCTTAGGAGGAAGGAGAAGGCAGTTCTTC
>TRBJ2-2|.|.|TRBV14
CASSQGQRNTGELFF
TGTGCCAGCAGCCAGGGTCAGCGGAACACCGGGGAGCTGTTTTTT
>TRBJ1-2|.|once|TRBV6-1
CASSEYGGGYTF
TGTGCCAGCAGTGAATACGGGGGTGGCTACACCTTC
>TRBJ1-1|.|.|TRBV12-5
CASGSGQGNTEAFF
TGTGCTAGTGGCTCAGGGCAAGGGAACACTGAAGCTTTCTTT
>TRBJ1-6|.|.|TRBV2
CASSGGRGLGSPLHF
TGTGCCAGCAGTGGAGGCAGGGGTTTAGGATCACCCCTCCACTTT
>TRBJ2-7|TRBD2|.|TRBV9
CASSLGLGEQYF
TGTGCCAGCAGCCTTGGACTAGGCGAGCAGTACTTC
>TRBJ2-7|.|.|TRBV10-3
CAIAGQNYEQYF
TGTGCCATCGCGGGACAGAACTACGAGCAGTACTTC
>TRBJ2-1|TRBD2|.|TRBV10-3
CAIRVAGGPYNEQFF
TGTGCCATCAGAGTAGCGGGAGGGCCTTACAATGAGCAGTTCTTC
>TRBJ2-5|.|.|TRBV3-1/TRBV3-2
CASSLTDRLKRGTQYF
TGTGCCAGCAGCCTTACAGACCGACTGAAACGGGGGACCCAGTACTTC
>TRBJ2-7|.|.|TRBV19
CASRARASSYEQYF
TGTGCCAGTAGGGCGCGGGCAAGCTCCTACGAGCAGTACTTC
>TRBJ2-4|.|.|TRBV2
CASSLSPGTDKNIQYF
TGTGCCAGCAGCCTCTCTCCCGGGACTGACAAAAACATTCAGTACTTC
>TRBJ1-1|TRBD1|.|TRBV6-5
CASRPYRGLNTEAFF
TGTGCCAGCAGGCCTTACAGGGGGCTGAACACTGAAGCTTTCTTT
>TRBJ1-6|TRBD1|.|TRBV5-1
CASSLYSGTGGGSPLHF
TGCGCCAGCAGCTTGTATTCCGGGACAGGGGGGGGATCACCCCTCCACTTT
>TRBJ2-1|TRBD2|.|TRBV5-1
CASSLGAGDPPHNEQFF
TGCGCCAGCAGCTTGGGGGCGGGAGACCCCCCACACAATGAGCAGTTCTTC
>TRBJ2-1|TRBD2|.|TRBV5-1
CASSRGLAAYNEQFF
TGCGCCAGCAGCAGGGGACTAGCGGCCTACAATGAGCAGTTCTTC
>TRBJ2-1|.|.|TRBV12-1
CASSPGLAGAAINNEQFF
TGTGCCAGCAGCCCTGGACTAGCGGGGGCCGCGATTAACAATGAGCAGTTCTTC
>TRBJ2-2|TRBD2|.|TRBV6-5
CASRGANTGELFF
TGTGCCAGCCGGGGGGCGAACACCGGGGAGCTGTTTTTT
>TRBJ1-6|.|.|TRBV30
CAWEDSYNSPLHF
TGTGCCTGGGAGGACAGTTATAATTCACCCCTCCACTTT
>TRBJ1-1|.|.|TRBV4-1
CASSQGTEVTEAFF
TGCGCCAGCAGCCAAGGGACAGAGGTCACTGAAGCTTTCTTT
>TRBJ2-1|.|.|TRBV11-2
CASSLQTSLPAEQFF
TGTGCCAGCAGTTTACAGACTAGTCTACCGGCCGAGCAGTTCTTC
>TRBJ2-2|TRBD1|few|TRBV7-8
CASAKPGQGGLAGELFF
TGTGCCAGCGCGAAGCCGGGACAGGGGGGGTTGGCCGGGGAGCTGTTTTTT
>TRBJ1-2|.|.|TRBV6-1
CASSEAWGGNYGYTF
TGTGCCAGCAGTGAAGCCTGGGGGGGGAACTATGGCTACACCTTC
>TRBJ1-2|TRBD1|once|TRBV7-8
CASSLWGQGRRGYTF
TGTGCCAGCAGCTTATGGGGACAGGGAAGGAGAGGCTACACCTTC
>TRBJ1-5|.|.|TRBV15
CATKGGGRGHNQPQHF
TGTGCCACCAAGGGCGGAGGCAGGGGACACAATCAGCCCCAGCATTTT
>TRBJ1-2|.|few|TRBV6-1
CASSETLGTSEGYTF
TGTGCCAGCAGTGAAACTCTTGGGACATCGGAGGGCTACACCTTC
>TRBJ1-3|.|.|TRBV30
CAWSQDSSGNTIYF
TGTGCCTGGAGTCAGGACAGCTCTGGAAACACCATATATTTT
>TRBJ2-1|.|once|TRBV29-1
CSVVPYNEQFF
TGCAGCGTTGTCCCTTACAATGAGCAGTTCTTC
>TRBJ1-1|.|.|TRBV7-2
CASSSLDQRPEAFF
TGTGCCAGCAGCTCGCTAGATCAGAGGCCCGAAGCTTTCTTT
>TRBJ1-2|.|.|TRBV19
CASRPRAADFYGYTF
TGTGCCAGTAGACCTAGGGCAGCGGACTTCTATGGCTACACCTTC
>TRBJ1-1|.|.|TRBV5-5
CASSLSARVNTEAFF
TGTGCCAGCAGCTTGTCTGCGAGGGTGAACACTGAAGCTTTCTTT
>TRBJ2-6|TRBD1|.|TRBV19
CASSPRQGISGANVLTF
TGTGCCAGTAGTCCAAGACAGGGGATCTCTGGGGCCAACGTCCTGACTTTC
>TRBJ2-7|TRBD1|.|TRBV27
CASSSPRTGDHEQYF
TGTGCCAGCAGCTCCCCCCGGACAGGGGACCACGAGCAGTACTTC
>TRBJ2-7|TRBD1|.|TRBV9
CASSPRTGGSLEQYF
TGTGCCAGCAGCCCGCGGACAGGGGGTTCCCTCGAGCAGTACTTC
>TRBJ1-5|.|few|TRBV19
CASHSRILSNQPQHF
TGTGCCAGTCATTCCAGGATTCTTAGCAATCAGCCCCAGCATTTT
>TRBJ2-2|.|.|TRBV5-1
CASRFDTGELFF
TGCGCCAGCAGATTCGACACCGGGGAGCTGTTTTTT
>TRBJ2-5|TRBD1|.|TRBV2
CASEVSGGETQYF
TGTGCCAGCGAGGTGTCAGGGGGAGAGACCCAGTACTTC
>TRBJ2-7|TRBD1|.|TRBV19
CASSIFGQGTYEQYF
TGTGCCAGTAGTATATTCGGACAGGGGACCTACGAGCAGTACTTC
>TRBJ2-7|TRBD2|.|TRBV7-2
CASRSFGGRAGEQYF
TGTGCCAGCAGGTCCTTCGGCGGGAGGGCCGGCGAGCAGTACTTC
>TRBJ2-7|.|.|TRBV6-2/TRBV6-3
CASTPAGFTYEQYF
TGTGCCAGCACCCCGGCGGGCTTTACCTACGAGCAGTACTTC
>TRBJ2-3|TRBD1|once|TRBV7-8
CASTPIDRAADTQYF
TGTGCCAGCACCCCCATTGACAGGGCCGCAGATACGCAGTATTTT
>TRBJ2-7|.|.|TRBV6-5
CASSFLGSYEQYF
TGTGCCAGCAGTTTTCTAGGCTCCTACGAGCAGTACTTC
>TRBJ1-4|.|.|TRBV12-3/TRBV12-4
CASSADNEKLFF
TGTGCCAGCAGCGCAGATAATGAAAAACTGTTTTTT
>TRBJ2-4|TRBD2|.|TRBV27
CASTPPGGNIQYF
TGTGCCAGCACCCCCCCCGGGGGGAACATTCAGTACTTC
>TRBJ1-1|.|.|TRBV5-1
CASSLEAGNTEAFF
TGCGCCAGCAGCTTGGAGGCGGGGAACACTGAAGCTTTCTTT